One T cell receptor (beta chain) is described in this entry. Its antigen remains unidentified. The source of the sample is a study of cytomegalovirus exposure and HLA in healthy donors. General study points: According to a later analysis, most TCR beta chains associated with CMV appeared HLA-restricted. In all likelihood, a cluster of highly shared sequence variants was a sequencing artifact. V segments that were indistinguishable, TRBV6-2 and TRBV6-3 among them, were omitted from analysis.

The PCR used 60 Vbeta and 13 Jbeta primers. TCRdb's copy holds only in-frame clones and misses some; the assay was immunoSEQ multiplex PCR. The table has about 100,000 clones, around 73% seen once. V lost 0 bases to trimming and J lost 3 bases; unmatched junction nucleotides: 5. The CDR3 spans 16 residues. Germline V gene sequence: CDR1 SGHRS, CDR2 YFSETQ. The chain joins TRBV5-1 to TRBJ2-7, with 11 bases fitting TRBD2. The source of this sequence is a man in his forties or fifties in good health and CMV-seronegative. Specimen: PBMCs. The CDR3 DNA sequence: TGCGCCAGCAGCTTGGTGACTAGCGGGGAGTTCTACGAGCAGTACTTC. Protein product: CASSLVTSGEFYEQYF.